This TCR beta chain emerged from a study of shared clonotypes between healthy human individuals. Study findings and constraints: Only blood samples were collected, and tissue repertoires likely differ.

Evenly divided among several immunoSEQ plates was the genomic DNA of each subset. Data came from immunoSEQ multiplex PCR; TCRdb stores just in-frame clones and leaves some out. Of about 600,000 clones in the sample, around 78% are singletons; the top ten hold approximately 12%. In the case of this clone: Its antigen is not identified.

V was clipped by 5 bases and J by 5 bases, with 24 bases between them. CDR1 SGHNT and CDR2 YENEEA come from the germline V gene. The CDR3 contains 18 residues. The TCR was taken from a woman in her forties in good health. Some clones in this sample may be carry-over from other donors' samples. Sequencing input: PBMCs. The chain links TRBV11-3 to TRBJ2-2, with D possibly being TRBD1 (6 bases). DNA of the CDR3: TGTGCCAGCAGCACTCCGACAGGAGAGGGGTTGGGGACCGGGGAGCTGTTTTTT. This encodes CASSTPTGEGLGTGELFF.